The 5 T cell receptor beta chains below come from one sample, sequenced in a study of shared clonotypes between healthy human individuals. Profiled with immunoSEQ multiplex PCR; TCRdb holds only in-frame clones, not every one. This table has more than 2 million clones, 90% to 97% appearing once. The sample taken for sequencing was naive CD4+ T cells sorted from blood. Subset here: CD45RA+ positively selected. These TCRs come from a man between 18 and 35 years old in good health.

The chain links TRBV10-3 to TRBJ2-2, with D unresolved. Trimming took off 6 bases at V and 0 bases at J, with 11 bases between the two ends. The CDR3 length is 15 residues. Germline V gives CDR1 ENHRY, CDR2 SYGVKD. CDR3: CAIRGGETNTGELFF. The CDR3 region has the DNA TGTGCCATCAGGGGCGGAGAGACGAACACCGGGGAGCTGTTTTTT.

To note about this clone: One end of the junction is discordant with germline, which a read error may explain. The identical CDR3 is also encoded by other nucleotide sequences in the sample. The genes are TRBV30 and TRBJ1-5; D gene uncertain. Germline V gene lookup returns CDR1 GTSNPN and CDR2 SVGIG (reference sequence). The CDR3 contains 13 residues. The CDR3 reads CAWSPVSNQPQHF. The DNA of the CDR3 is TGTGCCTGGAGCCCAGTTAGCAACCAGCCCCAGCATTTT.

This chain's CDR3 is CAWSSVNEKLFF. The CDR3 coding sequence is TGTGCCTGGAGTTCGGTTAATGAAAAACTGTTTTTT. This sequence joins TRBV30 and TRBJ1-4; D ambiguous. The CDR3 consists of 12 residues. CDR1 and CDR2 (germline): GTSNPN, SVGIG (reference sequence). The germline V and J ends were trimmed by 2 bases and 4 bases, with 5 bases remaining between them.

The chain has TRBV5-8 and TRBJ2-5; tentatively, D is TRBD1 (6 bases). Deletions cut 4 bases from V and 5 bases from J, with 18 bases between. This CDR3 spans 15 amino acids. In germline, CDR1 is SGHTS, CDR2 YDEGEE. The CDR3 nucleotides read TGTGCCAGCAGCCCAGGGGACACCGCGTGGGAGACCCAGTACTTC. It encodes CASSPGDTAWETQYF.

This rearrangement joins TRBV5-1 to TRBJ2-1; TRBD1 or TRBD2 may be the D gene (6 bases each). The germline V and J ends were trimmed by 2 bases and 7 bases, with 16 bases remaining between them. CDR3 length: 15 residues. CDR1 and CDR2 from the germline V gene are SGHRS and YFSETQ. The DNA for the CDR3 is TGCGCCAGCAGCTTTTCGGGGGCTATCGGGAATGAGCAGTTCTTC. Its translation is CASSFSGAIGNEQFF. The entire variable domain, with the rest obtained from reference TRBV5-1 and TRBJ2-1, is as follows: KAGVTQTPRYLIKTRGQQVTLSCSPISGHRSVSWYQQTPGQGLQFLFEYFSETQRNKGNFPGRFSGRQFSNSRSEMNVSTLELGDSALYLCASSFSGAIGNEQFFGPGTRLTVL.